This TCR beta chain was obtained from a study of blood T cell repertoires in COVID-19. Study information: Samples taken during acute and convalescent COVID-19 were collected in the United States, Italy and Spain. Sources were T cells, B-cell-depleted T cells, or PBMCs; the material itself was cDNA or gDNA.

In the original workflow: From reference gene primer amplification, estimates of nucleated cell counts were derived. The protocol was immunoSEQ multiplex PCR, while the TCRdb copy is restricted to in-frame clones and leaves out a portion. Clone size and V and J calls were adopted from that table, with D and trimming inferred from the DNA. The table records 130,000 to 150,000 clones, under 90% of them present only once. The germline V gene encodes CDR1 MNHEY and CDR2 SVGAGI. This CDR3 comprises 15 residues. Losses at the gene ends were 6 bases for V and 1 base for J; bases not matched to a gene: 6. The chain couples TRBV6-5 to TRBJ1-1, with TRBD1 identical over 9 bases. The sequencing input was peripheral blood. This TCR came from a human donor in a cohort sampled during active COVID-19. The CDR3 DNA follows: TGTGCCAGCAGCGCCGACAGGGGGTCGAACACTGAAGCTTTCTTT. Translating gives CASSADRGSNTEAFF.